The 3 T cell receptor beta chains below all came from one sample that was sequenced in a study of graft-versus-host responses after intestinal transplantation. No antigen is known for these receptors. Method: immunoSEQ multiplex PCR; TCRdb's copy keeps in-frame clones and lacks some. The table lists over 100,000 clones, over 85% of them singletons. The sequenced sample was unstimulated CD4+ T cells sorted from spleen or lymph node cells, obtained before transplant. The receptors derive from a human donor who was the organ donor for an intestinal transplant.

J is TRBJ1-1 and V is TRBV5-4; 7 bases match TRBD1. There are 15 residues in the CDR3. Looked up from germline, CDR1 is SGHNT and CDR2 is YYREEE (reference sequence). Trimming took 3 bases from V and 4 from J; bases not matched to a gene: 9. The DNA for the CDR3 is TGTGCCAGCAGCTCCCAGACAGGGATGGGCACTGAAGCTTTCTTT. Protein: CASSSQTGMGTEAFF.

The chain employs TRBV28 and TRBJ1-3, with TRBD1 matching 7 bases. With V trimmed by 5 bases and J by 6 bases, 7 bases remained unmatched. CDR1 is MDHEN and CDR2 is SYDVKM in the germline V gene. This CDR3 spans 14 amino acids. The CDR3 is CASSRRDSQNTIYF. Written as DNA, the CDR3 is TGTGCCAGCAGTCGCCGGGACAGCCAAAACACCATATATTTT.

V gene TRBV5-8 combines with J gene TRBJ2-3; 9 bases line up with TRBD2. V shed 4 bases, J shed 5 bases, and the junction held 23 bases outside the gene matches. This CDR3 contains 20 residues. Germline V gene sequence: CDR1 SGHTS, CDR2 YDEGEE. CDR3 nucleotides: TGTGCCAGCAGCCGACGCGACGAGGGGATTGCGGGAGGGCCGAGAGATACGCAGTATTTT. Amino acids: CASSRRDEGIAGGPRDTQYF.